The 23 T cell receptor beta chains in this list originate from one sample, sequenced in a study of blood T cell repertoires in COVID-19. Produced via immunoSEQ multiplex PCR; TCRdb's table is partial and in-frame only. The sample consists of 45,000 to 70,000 clones, about 76% of them appearing once. The sample was peripheral blood. The receptors shown here come from a woman of 80 years or more with active or convalescent COVID-19.

CDR3 DNA sequence: TGCAGTGCTAGTTCTTTGCTAGCGGCCACAGATACGCAGTATTTT. It is translated as CSASSLLAATDTQYF. The V call is TRBV20-1, the J call TRBJ2-3; 7 nucleotides align to TRBD2. The length of the CDR3 is 15 residues. The trim removed 3 bases at V and 2 bases at J, leaving 8 bases unmatched. CDR1 and CDR2 (germline): DFQATT, SNEGSKA (reference sequence).

The gene calls are TRBV18 and TRBJ1-2, with D maybe TRBD1 (6 bases). The CDR3 is 15 amino acids. Trimming left V 4 bases short and J 5 bases short, with 17 bases between. Germline CDR1 is KGHSH and CDR2 is LQKENI. CDR3 coding DNA: TGTGCCAGCTCACTCGACGCGGGGGCGAGTTATGGCTACACCTTC. It yields the protein CASSLDAGASYGYTF.

V gene TRBV2 combines with J gene TRBJ2-1, with D tentatively TRBD1 (5 bases). V lost 2 bases, J lost 4 bases, and 12 bases lay in between. The CDR3 has 15 residues. CDR1 and CDR2 (germline): SNHLY, FYNNEI. DNA for the CDR3: TGTGCCAGCAGTGAAATGGGGCGTGAATACAATGAGCAGTTCTTC. This gives the protein CASSEMGREYNEQFF. Supplemented by reference TRBV2 and TRBJ2-1, the full variable domain reads EPEVTQTPSHQVTQMGQEVILRCVPISNHLYFYWYRQILGQKVEFLVSFYNNEISEKSEIFDDQFSVERPDGSNFTLKIRSTKLEDSAMYFCASSEMGREYNEQFFGPGTRLTVL.

The chain has TRBV19 and TRBJ1-4; 7 bases agree with TRBD1. The CDR3 is 13 residues long. Germline loops: CDR1 LNHDA, CDR2 SQIVND (reference sequence). V was pared by 6 bases and J by 7 bases, with 5 bases of the junction left unmatched. The CDR3, as DNA: TGTGCCAGTAGCGACGGGACAGTTGAAAAACTGTTTTTT. Encoded protein: CASSDGTVEKLFF.

Written as DNA, the CDR3 is TGCGCCAGCAGTAGACAGGGCTCCTACAATGAGCAGTTCTTC. This gives the protein CASSRQGSYNEQFF. The gene calls are TRBV10-1 and TRBJ2-1; 7 bases are shared with TRBD1. This CDR3 has 14 residues. J lost 0 bases, V lost 5 bases, and 1 base had no gene match. Germline V gene sequence: CDR1 WNHNN, CDR2 SYGVQD (reference sequence).

The chain combines TRBV24-1 with TRBJ2-7, with TRBD2 identical over 7 bases. The CDR3 has 13 amino acids. The V segment lost 4 bases and the J segment 1 base; nucleotides outside the gene matches: 0. Germline V gives CDR1 KGHDR, CDR2 SFDVKD. This CDR3 reads CATSDGGSYEQYF. DNA of the CDR3: TGTGCCACCAGTGACGGGGGGTCCTACGAGCAGTACTTC.

The J gene is TRBJ2-3, the V gene TRBV11-2; 9 bases line up with TRBD2. Germline V gene lookup returns CDR1 SGHAT and CDR2 FQNNGV. V shed 0 bases, J shed 5 bases, and the junction held 6 bases outside the gene matches. The CDR3 covers 16 residues. The CDR3 region has the DNA TGTGCCAGCAGCTTAGATCGCGCGGGGGGGCGAGATACGCAGTATTTT. Translated: CASSLDRAGGRDTQYF.

This clone was counted a few times. V usage is TRBV5-1 and J usage is TRBJ1-1; 8 bases are shared with TRBD1. This CDR3 contains 15 residues. CDR1 is SGHRS, CDR2 YFSETQ, per germline. Trimming took 4 bases from V and 4 from J; bases not matched to a gene: 9. The CDR3 nucleotides are TGCGCCAGCAGCCCCCAGGGGGCAGGGGGCACTGAAGCTTTCTTT. Protein product: CASSPQGAGGTEAFF.

The rearrangement joins TRBV3-1 (or the pseudogene TRBV3-2) to TRBJ2-7, with unresolved D. This CDR3 has 12 amino acids. The V and J ends lost 1 base and 4 bases respectively, with 5 bases between them. Germline CDR1 is LGHDT and CDR2 is YNNKEL (reference sequence). This CDR3 reads CASSQGPYEQYF. CDR3 coding DNA: TGTGCCAGCAGCCAAGGGCCTTACGAGCAGTACTTC.

The V call is TRBV18, the J call TRBJ2-5; maybe TRBD2 (5 bases). Germline V gene sequence: CDR1 KGHSH, CDR2 LQKENI. The CDR3 extends over 14 amino acids. Trimming took off 3 bases at V and 5 bases at J, with 13 bases between the two ends. In nucleotides, the CDR3 is TGTGCCAGCTCACCGGGGAGTCGGGTGGAGACCCAGTACTTC. As protein: CASSPGSRVETQYF.

The chain is built from TRBV6-5 and TRBJ2-7; unclear D gene. Trimming took 6 bases from V and 9 from J, leaving 12 bases between them. This CDR3 spans 11 amino acids. CDR1 and CDR2 from the germline V gene are MNHEY and SVGAGI. CDR3 in DNA: TGTGCCAGCAGCAACCAAAACAGGCAGTACTTC. Translation gives CASSNQNRQYF.

The chain links TRBV15 to TRBJ2-7, with 10 bases fitting TRBD1. J lost 6 bases, V lost 1 base, and 6 bases had no gene match. The CDR3 is 15 amino acids. In germline, CDR1 is LNHNV, CDR2 YYDKDF (reference sequence). The CDR3 DNA follows: TGTGCCACCAGCAGAGGGGGACAGGGGTCCCTCGAGCAGTACTTC. This sequence encodes CATSRGGQGSLEQYF. The full variable domain, completed using reference TRBV15 and TRBJ2-7, is DAMVIQNPRYQVTQFGKPVTLSCSQTLNHNVMYWYQQKSSQAPKLLFHYYDKDFNNEADTPDNFQSRRPNTSFCFLDIRSPGLGDTAMYLCATSRGGQGSLEQYFGPGTRLTVT.

The V and J genes are TRBV5-5 and TRBJ1-2, with 8 bases fitting TRBD1. With V trimmed by 2 bases and J by 4 bases, 4 bases remained unmatched. The CDR3 has 14 residues. Germline CDR1 reads SGHKS; CDR2 reads YYEKEE (reference sequence). CDR3 region: CASSFTGGVYGYTF. In DNA, the CDR3 is TGTGCCAGCAGCTTTACAGGGGGGGTCTATGGCTACACCTTC.

Turning to this clone: Different DNA sequences within this sample yield the same CDR3. J is TRBJ2-5 and V is TRBV7-3; no clear D. Trimming removed 0 bases at V and 4 bases at J, with 6 bases between. Germline values: CDR1 SGHTA, CDR2 FQGTGA. The CDR3 extends over 13 amino acids. The CDR3 bases are TGTGCCAGCAGCTTAACGACGGGAGAGACCCAGTACTTC. This encodes CASSLTTGETQYF.

This clone was found a few times. The V call is TRBV5-6, the J call TRBJ2-1, with D possibly being TRBD2 (6 bases). This CDR3 region has 16 residues. The V end lost 7 bases, the J end lost 6 bases, and 23 bases lay between the germline ends. Germline CDR1 reads SGHDT; CDR2 reads YYEEEE. The CDR3 loop is CASGKDSGDDRNEQFF. Written as DNA, the CDR3 is TGTGCCAGCGGGAAGGACTCGGGGGATGACCGCAATGAGCAGTTCTTC. Supplemented by reference TRBV5-6 and TRBJ2-1, the full variable domain reads DAGVTQSPTHLIKTRGQQVTLRCSPKSGHDTVSWYQQALGQGPQFIFQYYEEEERQRGNFPDRFSGHQFPNYSSELNVNALLLGDSALYLCASGKDSGDDRNEQFFGPGTRLTVL.

The chain is built from TRBV18 and TRBJ1-6; D is ambiguous. V lost 3 bases to trimming and J lost 7 bases, with 10 bases between them. The CDR3 has 14 residues. Germline assignment: CDR1 KGHSH and CDR2 LQKENI. CDR3 loop: CASSPSGNNSPLHF. The CDR3 DNA sequence: TGTGCCAGCTCACCGTCGGGTAACAATTCACCCCTCCACTTT.

V gene TRBV20-1 combines with J gene TRBJ2-3, with 8 bases lining up with TRBD2. V lost 3 bases and J lost 6; bases outside the gene matches: 8. This CDR3 has 14 amino acids. Germline loops: CDR1 DFQATT, CDR2 SNEGSKA (reference sequence). In nucleotides, the CDR3 is TGCAGTGCTAGTCGGGGGGGCCGCGCGGATACGCAGTATTTT. Translated, it gives CSASRGGRADTQYF.

The chain is built from TRBV6-5 and TRBJ2-1; D is possibly TRBD2 (6 bases). V lost 3 bases to trimming and J lost 4 bases, with 13 bases between them. The V gene's germline CDR1 is MNHEY and CDR2 SVGAGI. CDR3 length: 15 residues. The CDR3 reads CASSYLGTSYNEQFF. The DNA of the CDR3 is TGTGCCAGCAGTTATCTCGGGACTTCATACAATGAGCAGTTCTTC.

The gene calls are TRBV14 and TRBJ2-7; 7 bases align to TRBD1. The V and J ends lost 6 bases and 0 bases, in that order; junction bases with no gene match: 5. CDR3 size: 14 residues. Germline values: CDR1 SGHDN, CDR2 FVKESK. CDR3 in amino acids: CASSRDRSSYEQYF. The CDR3 DNA is TGTGCCAGCAGTCGGGACAGATCCTCCTACGAGCAGTACTTC.

In its sample, this clone was seen once. This chain links TRBV2 with TRBJ2-3, with D possibly being TRBD1 (6 bases). Trimming removed 7 bases from V and 4 bases from J, with 12 bases in between. Germline loops: CDR1 SNHLY, CDR2 FYNNEI. The CDR3 consists of 13 residues. CDR3 DNA sequence: TGTGCCAGCACAAGGACAGTTTCAGATACGCAGTATTTT. As protein: CASTRTVSDTQYF.

This chain links TRBV2 with TRBJ2-7, with TRBD2 identical over 10 bases. The length of the CDR3 is 15 residues. Germline V CDR1 and CDR2: SNHLY, FYNNEI. The V gene end was trimmed by 6 bases and the J gene end by 2 bases; junction bases not matched to a gene: 7. In nucleotides, the CDR3 is TGTGCCAGCAGCAGTAGCGGGGGGCTAACCTACGAGCAGTACTTC. Its translation is CASSSSGGLTYEQYF.

The chain is built from TRBV6-5 and TRBJ1-1; D might be TRBD1 (6 bases). The CDR3 has 15 amino acids. Germline loops: CDR1 MNHEY, CDR2 SVGAGI. V was clipped by 6 bases and J by 3 bases, with 17 bases between them. CDR3 protein: CASRRGGVWYTEAFF. In DNA form, the CDR3 reads TGTGCCAGCAGGAGGGGGGGGGTTTGGTACACTGAAGCTTTCTTT.

V usage is TRBV28 and J usage is TRBJ2-7; TRBD1 agrees at 8 bases. Losses at the gene ends were 2 bases for V and 5 bases for J; bases not matched to a gene: 8. In germline, CDR1 is MDHEN, CDR2 SYDVKM. The CDR3 has 15 residues. The CDR3 region is CASSLRRDRNHEQYF. CDR3 coding DNA: TGTGCCAGCAGTTTAAGGCGGGACAGGAACCACGAGCAGTACTTC.